Listed below are T cell receptor beta chains from one sample, sequenced in a study of shared clonotypes between healthy human individuals. TCRdb's copy holds only in-frame clones and misses some; the assay was immunoSEQ multiplex PCR. The table shows about 1.1 million clones, with about 80% occurring only once. The sequencing input was memory CD4+ T cells from PBMCs. The receptors were gathered from a man in his late teens or twenties in good health. Some clones in this sample may be carry-over from other donors' samples. The CDR3 runs from the conserved cysteine through the conserved F or W. The D gene is left open where the match is weak. Clone size, where shown, is once, few, many, or a class for clones that have expanded.

j_gene,v_gene,abundance,d_gene,CDR3aa,CDR3nt
TRBJ2-7,TRBV7-6,few,TRBD2,CASSLAKREDKRAPYYEQYF,TGTGCCAGCAGCTTAGCGAAGCGGGAGGACAAACGGGCGCCATATTACGAGCAGTACTTC
TRBJ2-7,TRBV5-1,.,TRBD1,CASSPGGYEQYF,TGCGCCAGCAGCCCAGGGGGCTACGAGCAGTACTTC
TRBJ2-7,TRBV5-4,.,.,CASSLEVGSYEQYF,TGTGCCAGCAGCTTGGAGGTAGGCTCCTACGAGCAGTACTTC
TRBJ1-1,TRBV15,many,TRBD1,CATRGTGGDAEAFF,TGTGCCACCAGGGGGACAGGGGGCGACGCTGAAGCTTTCTTT
TRBJ2-2,TRBV19,few,TRBD2,CASSIRAGGADTGELFF,TGTGCCAGTAGTATACGAGCGGGAGGAGCGGACACCGGGGAGCTGTTTTTT
TRBJ1-1,TRBV11-2,once,.,CASSPGGVNTEAFF,TGTGCCAGCAGCCCCGGCGGAGTAAACACTGAAGCTTTCTTT
TRBJ2-7,TRBV5-1,.,TRBD1,CASSLAQTGVSYEQYF,TGCGCCAGCAGCTTGGCCCAGACAGGGGTCTCCTACGAGCAGTACTTC
TRBJ1-1,TRBV30,.,.,CAWRQSTEAFF,TGTGCCTGGAGGCAAAGCACTGAAGCTTTCTTT
TRBJ2-1,TRBV9,.,TRBD2,CASSPRLAGFDEQFF,TGTGCCAGCAGCCCAAGACTAGCGGGGTTCGATGAGCAGTTCTTC
TRBJ2-6,TRBV18,.,TRBD1,CASSPPLRDSGANVLTF,TGTGCCAGCTCACCACCGCTCAGGGACAGTGGGGCCAACGTCCTGACTTTC
TRBJ2-1,TRBV5-1,.,TRBD2,CASSLGLAEYNEQFF,TGCGCCAGCAGCTTGGGACTAGCGGAATACAATGAGCAGTTCTTC
TRBJ1-4,TRBV5-1,.,.,CASSLTVSSARKLFF,TGCGCCAGCAGCTTGACTGTAAGTTCGGCCCGAAAACTGTTTTTT
TRBJ1-1,TRBV5-4,.,.,CASSLPLNTEAFF,TGTGCCAGCAGCTTACCATTGAACACTGAAGCTTTCTTT
TRBJ1-1,TRBV11-2,few,.,CASSFTTDGEAFF,TGTGCCAGCAGCTTCACGACGGACGGTGAAGCTTTCTTT
TRBJ2-2,TRBV10-2,.,TRBD2,CASRTSGMNTGELFF,TGCGCCAGCAGGACTAGCGGGATGAACACCGGGGAGCTGTTTTTT
TRBJ1-5,TRBV27,.,.,CASSFRGQPQHF,TGTGCCAGCAGTTTCAGAGGTCAGCCCCAGCATTTT
TRBJ1-4,TRBV6-1,.,.,CASSEPGSTNEKLFF,TGTGCCAGCAGTGAACCGGGATCTACTAATGAAAAACTGTTTTTT
TRBJ2-5,TRBV5-1,.,.,CASSLGTEQETQYF,TGCGCCAGCAGCTTAGGGACGGAGCAAGAGACCCAGTACTTC
TRBJ2-6,TRBV7-2,few,.,CASSLESSGANVLTF,TGTGCCAGCAGCTTAGAGAGCTCTGGGGCCAACGTCCTGACTTTC
TRBJ2-3,TRBV5-1,.,.,CASSYTRRDTDTQYF,TGCGCCAGCAGCTACACACGGCGGGACACAGATACGCAGTATTTT
TRBJ2-3,TRBV6-1,.,TRBD1,CASRRTGDTTDTQYF,TGTGCCAGCAGGCGAACAGGGGACACCACAGATACGCAGTATTTT
TRBJ2-7,TRBV25-1,.,.,CASSDIPSYEQYF,TGTGCCAGCAGTGACATACCGAGCTACGAGCAGTACTTC
TRBJ1-2,TRBV5-1,few,TRBD1,CASSYAQGARAYGYTF,TGCGCCAGCAGCTACGCACAGGGGGCGCGAGCCTATGGCTACACCTTC